This is a list of T cell receptor beta chains from one sample in a study of blood T cell repertoires in COVID-19. Profiled with immunoSEQ multiplex PCR; TCRdb holds only in-frame clones, not every one. The sample carries roughly 160,000 clones, under 90% recorded once. Sequences were obtained from PBMCs or T cells enriched from blood (not recorded which). The source of these receptors is a man in his fifties who had recovered from COVID-19. Both conserved end residues are part of each CDR3. Fields, in order: clone size, J gene, V gene, D gene, CDR3 protein, CDR3 DNA. A D gene is named only where the DNA matches it firmly. Only some rows state a clone size, as once, few, many or a class for expanded clones.

clone_size: .
j_call: TRBJ2-3
v_call: TRBV28
d_call: .
cdr3_aa: CASSLRGLTQYF
cdr3_nt: TGTGCCAGCAGTTTACGGGGGTTAACGCAGTATTTT

clone_size: .
j_call: TRBJ2-1
v_call: TRBV7-8
d_call: .
cdr3_aa: CASSLAWVGRSSYNEQFF
cdr3_nt: TGTGCCAGCAGCTTAGCGTGGGTGGGGAGGAGCTCCTACAATGAGCAGTTCTTC

clone_size: .
j_call: TRBJ1-1
v_call: TRBV3-1/TRBV3-2
d_call: .
cdr3_aa: CASSQGSGRVSEAFF
cdr3_nt: TGTGCCAGCAGCCAAGGTTCGGGCAGGGTGTCCGAAGCTTTCTTT

clone_size: .
j_call: TRBJ2-3
v_call: TRBV27
d_call: TRBD2
cdr3_aa: CASSPGTSGGLESGTQYF
cdr3_nt: TGTGCCAGCAGTCCAGGGACTAGCGGGGGCCTCGAGTCAGGTACGCAGTATTTT

clone_size: .
j_call: TRBJ1-5
v_call: TRBV9
d_call: .
cdr3_aa: CASSVEAESNQPQHF
cdr3_nt: TGTGCCAGCAGCGTAGAAGCTGAAAGCAATCAGCCCCAGCATTTT

clone_size: .
j_call: TRBJ1-6
v_call: TRBV6-1
d_call: .
cdr3_aa: CASSEGGRYSPLHF
cdr3_nt: TGTGCCAGCAGTGAAGGGGGGCGGTATTCACCCCTCCACTTT

clone_size: .
j_call: TRBJ1-6
v_call: TRBV7-9
d_call: .
cdr3_aa: CASSRYNSPLHF
cdr3_nt: TGTGCCAGCAGCCGGTATAATTCACCCCTCCACTTT

clone_size: .
j_call: TRBJ1-1
v_call: TRBV4-1
d_call: .
cdr3_aa: CASSQDIGASTEAFF
cdr3_nt: TGCGCCAGCAGCCAAGATATTGGGGCAAGTACTGAAGCTTTCTTT

clone_size: .
j_call: TRBJ2-7
v_call: TRBV4-2
d_call: .
cdr3_aa: CASSQDPRGQYEQYF
cdr3_nt: TGTGCCAGCAGCCAAGATCCCAGGGGACAATACGAGCAGTACTTC

clone_size: .
j_call: TRBJ2-3
v_call: TRBV18
d_call: TRBD1
cdr3_aa: CASSPSPRGPTDTQYF
cdr3_nt: TGTGCCAGCTCACCCTCACCAAGGGGGCCCACAGATACGCAGTATTTT

clone_size: .
j_call: TRBJ1-1
v_call: TRBV7-9
d_call: .
cdr3_aa: CASSFRQSTEAFF
cdr3_nt: TGTGCCAGCAGCTTTCGACAGTCCACTGAAGCTTTCTTT

clone_size: many
j_call: TRBJ1-2
v_call: TRBV6-5
d_call: .
cdr3_aa: CASSLGQNYGYTF
cdr3_nt: TGTGCCAGCAGTCTGGGACAAAACTATGGCTACACCTTC

clone_size: .
j_call: TRBJ2-4
v_call: TRBV6-6
d_call: .
cdr3_aa: CASSYVAVKNIQYF
cdr3_nt: TGTGCCAGCAGTTATGTGGCAGTCAAAAACATTCAGTACTTC

clone_size: few
j_call: TRBJ1-2
v_call: TRBV6-6
d_call: .
cdr3_aa: CASSYIRGNGYTF
cdr3_nt: TGTGCCAGCAGTTATATTAGGGGCAATGGCTACACCTTC

clone_size: .
j_call: TRBJ2-7
v_call: TRBV4-1
d_call: TRBD1
cdr3_aa: CASSQDRSSYEQYF
cdr3_nt: TGCGCCAGCAGCCAGGACAGGAGCTCCTACGAGCAGTACTTC

clone_size: .
j_call: TRBJ2-7
v_call: TRBV5-6
d_call: .
cdr3_aa: CASSRGGQAYEQYF
cdr3_nt: TGTGCCAGCAGCCGGGGTGGGCAGGCATACGAGCAGTACTTC

clone_size: .
j_call: TRBJ2-1
v_call: TRBV30
d_call: TRBD2
cdr3_aa: CAWSWRGGSYNEQFF
cdr3_nt: TGTGCCTGGAGTTGGCGGGGGGGCTCCTACAATGAGCAGTTCTTC

clone_size: .
j_call: TRBJ2-7
v_call: TRBV27
d_call: .
cdr3_aa: CASSLEASSYEQYF
cdr3_nt: TGTGCCAGCAGTTTAGAGGCTAGCTCCTACGAGCAGTACTTC

clone_size: once
j_call: TRBJ1-1
v_call: TRBV5-1
d_call: .
cdr3_aa: CASSLNTAEAFF
cdr3_nt: TGCGCCAGCAGCTTGAACACAGCTGAAGCTTTCTTT

clone_size: once
j_call: TRBJ2-7
v_call: TRBV29-1
d_call: .
cdr3_aa: CSGCRGQGYEQYF
cdr3_nt: TGCAGCGGCTGCCGAGGCCAGGGCTACGAGCAGTACTTC

clone_size: few
j_call: TRBJ2-5
v_call: TRBV5-6
d_call: TRBD2
cdr3_aa: CASTLVVAGGETQYF
cdr3_nt: TGTGCCAGCACCTTGGTCGTAGCGGGGGGGGAGACCCAGTACTTC

clone_size: .
j_call: TRBJ2-5
v_call: TRBV27
d_call: TRBD2
cdr3_aa: CASRRLAGGQETQYF
cdr3_nt: TGTGCCAGCAGGCGACTAGCGGGGGGGCAAGAGACCCAGTACTTC

clone_size: once
j_call: TRBJ1-1
v_call: TRBV30
d_call: .
cdr3_aa: CAWSSYRNTEAFF
cdr3_nt: TGTGCCTGGAGTTCCTACAGGAACACTGAAGCTTTCTTT

clone_size: .
j_call: TRBJ2-3
v_call: TRBV9
d_call: .
cdr3_aa: CASSGTLQGILSDTQYF
cdr3_nt: TGTGCCAGCAGCGGCACCCTGCAGGGGATCCTGTCAGATACGCAGTATTTT

clone_size: .
j_call: TRBJ2-5
v_call: TRBV11-3
d_call: TRBD1
cdr3_aa: CASSIQGGETQYF
cdr3_nt: TGTGCCAGCAGCATACAGGGGGGAGAGACCCAGTACTTC

clone_size: few
j_call: TRBJ1-4
v_call: TRBV18
d_call: .
cdr3_aa: CASSPFTGQTNEKLFF
cdr3_nt: TGTGCCAGCTCACCATTTACAGGGCAGACTAATGAAAAACTGTTTTTT

clone_size: .
j_call: TRBJ1-6
v_call: TRBV7-9
d_call: .
cdr3_aa: CASSLAASSPLHF
cdr3_nt: TGTGCCAGCAGCTTAGCAGCTTCCTCACCCCTCCACTTT

clone_size: .
j_call: TRBJ1-5
v_call: TRBV3-1/TRBV3-2
d_call: TRBD1
cdr3_aa: CASSLGRTGAQHF
cdr3_nt: TGTGCCAGCAGCCTTGGGAGGACAGGAGCCCAGCATTTT

clone_size: .
j_call: TRBJ2-3
v_call: TRBV10-3
d_call: TRBD2
cdr3_aa: CAISGLGGGTTDTQYF
cdr3_nt: TGTGCCATCAGTGGCCTGGGGGGAGGGACCACAGATACGCAGTATTTT

clone_size: .
j_call: TRBJ1-5
v_call: TRBV11-2
d_call: TRBD1
cdr3_aa: CASSSGTGGYSNQPQHF
cdr3_nt: TGTGCCAGCAGTTCTGGGACAGGGGGATATAGCAATCAGCCCCAGCATTTT

clone_size: .
j_call: TRBJ2-7
v_call: TRBV6-6
d_call: .
cdr3_aa: CASSNRAYEQYF
cdr3_nt: TGTGCCAGCAGCAACAGGGCCTACGAGCAGTACTTC

clone_size: few
j_call: TRBJ1-1
v_call: TRBV5-1
d_call: .
cdr3_aa: CASSPRVNTEAFF
cdr3_nt: TGCGCCAGCAGCCCACGGGTGAACACTGAAGCTTTCTTT

clone_size: .
j_call: TRBJ2-5
v_call: TRBV7-9
d_call: TRBD1
cdr3_aa: CASSPGGRGALGAETQYF
cdr3_nt: TGTGCCAGCAGCCCAGGGGGTCGAGGGGCCCTAGGGGCAGAGACCCAGTACTTC

clone_size: few
j_call: TRBJ1-2
v_call: TRBV14
d_call: TRBD1
cdr3_aa: CASSHRDRGFYGYTF
cdr3_nt: TGTGCCAGCAGCCACCGGGACAGGGGGTTTTATGGCTACACCTTC

clone_size: .
j_call: TRBJ2-2
v_call: TRBV7-2
d_call: .
cdr3_aa: CASSFSGTAVLFF
cdr3_nt: TGTGCCAGCAGCTTCTCCGGGACTGCGGTGCTGTTTTTT

clone_size: .
j_call: TRBJ1-3
v_call: TRBV5-1
d_call: .
cdr3_aa: CASSLAGGRSSGNTIYF
cdr3_nt: TGCGCCAGCAGCTTGGCCGGCGGTAGAAGCTCTGGAAACACCATATATTTT

clone_size: .
j_call: TRBJ1-6
v_call: TRBV7-9
d_call: .
cdr3_aa: CASSFPGGAIPNSPLHF
cdr3_nt: TGTGCCAGCAGCTTCCCGGGGGGAGCCATTCCTAATTCACCCCTCCACTTT

clone_size: .
j_call: TRBJ2-7
v_call: TRBV2
d_call: TRBD1
cdr3_aa: CASRLGTGGEQYF
cdr3_nt: TGTGCCAGCAGACTCGGGACAGGGGGCGAGCAGTACTTC

clone_size: .
j_call: TRBJ2-2
v_call: TRBV5-1
d_call: .
cdr3_aa: CASSLARATGELFF
cdr3_nt: TGCGCCAGCAGCTTGGCCAGGGCCACCGGGGAGCTGTTTTTT

clone_size: .
j_call: TRBJ2-5
v_call: TRBV11-1
d_call: .
cdr3_aa: CASRFDSQETQYF
cdr3_nt: TGTGCCAGCAGGTTTGACAGCCAAGAGACCCAGTACTTC

clone_size: .
j_call: TRBJ1-2
v_call: TRBV3-1/TRBV3-2
d_call: .
cdr3_aa: CASSRPGQPNGYTF
cdr3_nt: TGTGCCAGCAGCCGCCCAGGACAGCCAAATGGCTACACCTTC

clone_size: .
j_call: TRBJ2-3
v_call: TRBV19
d_call: .
cdr3_aa: CASTKPGDTQYF
cdr3_nt: TGTGCCAGTACCAAACCAGGGGATACGCAGTATTTT

clone_size: once
j_call: TRBJ1-2
v_call: TRBV6-4
d_call: TRBD1
cdr3_aa: CASSDAGTGDSYYGYTF
cdr3_nt: TGTGCCAGCAGTGACGCCGGGACAGGGGATAGTTACTATGGCTACACCTTC

clone_size: .
j_call: TRBJ2-3
v_call: TRBV5-1
d_call: .
cdr3_aa: CASSLAAGQSTDTQYF
cdr3_nt: TGCGCCAGCAGCTTGGCCGCGGGGCAGAGCACAGATACGCAGTATTTT

clone_size: .
j_call: TRBJ1-5
v_call: TRBV6-1
d_call: .
cdr3_aa: CASSELGLYQPQHF
cdr3_nt: TGTGCCAGCAGTGAACTGGGACTGTATCAGCCCCAGCATTTT

clone_size: .
j_call: TRBJ2-5
v_call: TRBV5-8
d_call: TRBD2
cdr3_aa: CASSLETGGETQYF
cdr3_nt: TGTGCCAGCAGCTTGGAAACCGGGGGGGAGACCCAGTACTTC

clone_size: .
j_call: TRBJ1-6
v_call: TRBV5-6
d_call: TRBD1
cdr3_aa: CASRYRDRVNSPLHF
cdr3_nt: TGTGCCAGCAGATACCGGGACAGGGTTAATTCACCCCTCCACTTT

clone_size: .
j_call: TRBJ1-1
v_call: TRBV6-1
d_call: .
cdr3_aa: CASLRKTNTEAFF
cdr3_nt: TGTGCCAGCTTGAGAAAAACGAACACTGAAGCTTTCTTT

clone_size: .
j_call: TRBJ2-5
v_call: TRBV7-2
d_call: .
cdr3_aa: CASSLYDTPFGETQYF
cdr3_nt: TGTGCCAGCAGCTTATATGACACTCCCTTTGGTGAGACCCAGTACTTC

clone_size: .
j_call: TRBJ1-2
v_call: TRBV7-8
d_call: TRBD1
cdr3_aa: CASSLARQGTSSYTF
cdr3_nt: TGTGCCAGCAGCTTAGCCCGACAGGGGACCAGTAGCTACACCTTC

clone_size: .
j_call: TRBJ2-7
v_call: TRBV28
d_call: .
cdr3_aa: CASSPPTGNVVF
cdr3_nt: TGTGCCAGCAGTCCCCCGACCGGGAACGTGGTCTTC

clone_size: .
j_call: TRBJ2-7
v_call: TRBV19
d_call: TRBD1
cdr3_aa: CASAAGTAPYEQYF
cdr3_nt: TGTGCCAGTGCAGCCGGGACAGCACCCTACGAGCAGTACTTC

clone_size: few
j_call: TRBJ1-1
v_call: TRBV12-5
d_call: .
cdr3_aa: CASGIDGYTEAFF
cdr3_nt: TGTGCTAGTGGCATAGACGGGTACACTGAAGCTTTCTTT

clone_size: .
j_call: TRBJ2-1
v_call: TRBV5-4
d_call: TRBD2
cdr3_aa: CASSLAGGLNEQFF
cdr3_nt: TGTGCCAGCAGCTTAGCGGGGGGGCTGAATGAGCAGTTCTTC

clone_size: .
j_call: TRBJ2-2
v_call: TRBV29-1
d_call: TRBD2
cdr3_aa: CSVENSGGAGELFF
cdr3_nt: TGCAGCGTTGAAAATAGCGGGGGGGCCGGGGAGCTGTTTTTT

clone_size: .
j_call: TRBJ2-3
v_call: TRBV3-1/TRBV3-2
d_call: TRBD2
cdr3_aa: CASSQLAGTDTQYF
cdr3_nt: TGTGCCAGCAGCCAACTAGCGGGAACAGATACGCAGTATTTT

clone_size: .
j_call: TRBJ1-5
v_call: TRBV7-9
d_call: .
cdr3_aa: CASSLDGNQPQHF
cdr3_nt: TGTGCCAGCAGCTTAGACGGGAATCAGCCCCAGCATTTT